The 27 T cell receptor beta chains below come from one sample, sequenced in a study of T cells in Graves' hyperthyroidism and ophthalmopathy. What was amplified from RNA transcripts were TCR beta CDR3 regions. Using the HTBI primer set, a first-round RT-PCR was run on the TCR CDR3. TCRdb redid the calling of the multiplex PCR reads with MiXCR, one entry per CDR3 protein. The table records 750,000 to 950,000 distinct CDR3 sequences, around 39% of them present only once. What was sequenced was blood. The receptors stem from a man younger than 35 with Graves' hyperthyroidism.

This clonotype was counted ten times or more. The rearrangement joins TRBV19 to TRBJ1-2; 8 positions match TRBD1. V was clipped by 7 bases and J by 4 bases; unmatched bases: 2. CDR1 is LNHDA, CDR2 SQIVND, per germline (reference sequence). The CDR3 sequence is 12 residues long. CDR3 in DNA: TGTGCCAGTAATGGACAGGGCTATGGCTACACCTTC. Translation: CASNGQGYGYTF. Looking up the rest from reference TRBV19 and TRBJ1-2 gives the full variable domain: DGGITQSPKYLFRKEGQNVTLSCEQNLNHDAMYWYRQDPGQGLRLIYYSQIVNDFQKGDIAEGYSVSREKKESFPLTVTSAQKNPTAFYLCASNGQGYGYTFGSGTRLTVV.

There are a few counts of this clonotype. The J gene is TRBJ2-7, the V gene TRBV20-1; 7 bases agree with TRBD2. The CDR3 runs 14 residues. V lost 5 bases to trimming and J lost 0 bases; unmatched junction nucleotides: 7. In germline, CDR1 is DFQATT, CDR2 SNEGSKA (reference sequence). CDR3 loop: CSARDYGSSYEQYF. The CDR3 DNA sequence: TGCAGTGCTCGGGACTACGGGAGCTCCTACGAGCAGTACTTC.

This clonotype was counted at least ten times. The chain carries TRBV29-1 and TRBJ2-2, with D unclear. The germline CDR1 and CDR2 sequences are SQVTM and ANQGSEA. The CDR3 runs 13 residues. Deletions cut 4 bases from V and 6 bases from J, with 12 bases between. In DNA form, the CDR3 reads TGCAGCGTTGTGCTCGCTAACGCCGGGGAGCTGTTTTTT. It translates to CSVVLANAGELFF.

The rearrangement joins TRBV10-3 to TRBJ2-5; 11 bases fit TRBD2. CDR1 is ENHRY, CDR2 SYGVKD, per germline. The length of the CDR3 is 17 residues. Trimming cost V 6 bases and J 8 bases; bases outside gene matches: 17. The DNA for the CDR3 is TGTGCCATCAGGGAAGTCGGGGGGCTAGCGGGAGGAAACACCCAGTACTTC. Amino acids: CAIREVGGLAGGNTQYF.

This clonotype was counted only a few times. The CDR3 loop is CSATGTGGLGTEAFF. The CDR3 DNA is TGCAGTGCTACTGGCACTGGGGGTCTTGGGACTGAAGCTTTCTTT. The chain combines TRBV20-1 with TRBJ1-1, with D possibly being TRBD1 (5 bases). This CDR3 is 15 amino acids long. Germline V gene data show CDR1 as DFQATT and CDR2 as SNEGSKA (reference sequence). V lost 4 bases and J lost 5, with 20 bases in between.

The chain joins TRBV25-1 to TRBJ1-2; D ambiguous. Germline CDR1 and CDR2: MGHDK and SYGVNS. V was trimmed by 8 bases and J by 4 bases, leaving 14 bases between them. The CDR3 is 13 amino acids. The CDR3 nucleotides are TGTGCCAGCTCATCGGACCTGGTCTATGGCTACACCTTC. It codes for CASSSDLVYGYTF.

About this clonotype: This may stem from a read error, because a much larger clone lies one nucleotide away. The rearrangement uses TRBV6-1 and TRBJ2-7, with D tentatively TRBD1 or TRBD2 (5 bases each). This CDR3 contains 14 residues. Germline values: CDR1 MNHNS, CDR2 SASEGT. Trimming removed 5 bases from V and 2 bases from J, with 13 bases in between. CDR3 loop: CASSPGTDTYEQYF. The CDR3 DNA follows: TGTGCCAGCAGTCCCGGGACGGACACCTACGAGCAGTACTTC.

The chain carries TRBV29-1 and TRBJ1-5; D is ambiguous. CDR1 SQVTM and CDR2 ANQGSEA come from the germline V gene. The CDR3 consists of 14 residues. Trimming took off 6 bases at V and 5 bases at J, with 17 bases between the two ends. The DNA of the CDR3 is TGCAGCGTCGCCGAATTTAGAGTAGATCAGCCCCAGCATTTT. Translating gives CSVAEFRVDQPQHF.

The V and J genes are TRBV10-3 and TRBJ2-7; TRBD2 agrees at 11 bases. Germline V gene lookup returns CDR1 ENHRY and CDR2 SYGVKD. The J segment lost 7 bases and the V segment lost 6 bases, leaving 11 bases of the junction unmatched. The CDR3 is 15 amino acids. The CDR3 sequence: CAIRPLAGEYNEQYF. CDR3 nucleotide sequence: TGTGCCATCAGGCCACTAGCGGGAGAATACAATGAGCAGTACTTC.

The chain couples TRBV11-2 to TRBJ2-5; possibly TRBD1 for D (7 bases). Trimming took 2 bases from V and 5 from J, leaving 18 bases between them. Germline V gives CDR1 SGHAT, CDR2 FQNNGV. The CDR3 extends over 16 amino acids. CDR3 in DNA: TGTGCCAGCAGCTTACATACAGGGGACTCTTGGGAGACCCAGTACTTC. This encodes CASSLHTGDSWETQYF.

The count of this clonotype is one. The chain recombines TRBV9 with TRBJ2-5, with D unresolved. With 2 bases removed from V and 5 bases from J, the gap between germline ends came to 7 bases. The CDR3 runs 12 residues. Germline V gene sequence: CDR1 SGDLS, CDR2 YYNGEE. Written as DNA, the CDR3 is TGTGCCAGCAGCGTCGACGTTGAGACCCAGTACTTC. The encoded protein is CASSVDVETQYF.

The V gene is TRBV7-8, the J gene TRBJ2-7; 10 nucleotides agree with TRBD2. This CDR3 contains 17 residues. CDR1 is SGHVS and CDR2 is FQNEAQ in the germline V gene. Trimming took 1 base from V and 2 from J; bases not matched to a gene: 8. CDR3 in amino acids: CASSLVVVSGRAYEQYF. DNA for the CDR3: TGTGCCAGCAGCTTAGTCGTCGTAAGCGGGAGGGCCTACGAGCAGTACTTC.

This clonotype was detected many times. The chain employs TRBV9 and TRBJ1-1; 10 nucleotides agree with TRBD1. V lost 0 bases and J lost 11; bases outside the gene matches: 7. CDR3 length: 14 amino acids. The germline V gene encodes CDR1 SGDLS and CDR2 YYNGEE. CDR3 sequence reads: CASSVVGQGGQAFF. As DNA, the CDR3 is TGTGCCAGCAGCGTAGTTGGACAGGGGGGTCAGGCTTTCTTT.

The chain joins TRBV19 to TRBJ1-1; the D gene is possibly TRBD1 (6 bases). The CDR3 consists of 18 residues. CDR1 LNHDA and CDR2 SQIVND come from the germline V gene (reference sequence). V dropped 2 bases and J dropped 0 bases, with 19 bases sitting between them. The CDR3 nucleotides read TGTGCCAGTAGTATACGGGGGCGGGCAGCGCGGCTGAACACTGAAGCTTTCTTT. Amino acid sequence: CASSIRGRAARLNTEAFF.

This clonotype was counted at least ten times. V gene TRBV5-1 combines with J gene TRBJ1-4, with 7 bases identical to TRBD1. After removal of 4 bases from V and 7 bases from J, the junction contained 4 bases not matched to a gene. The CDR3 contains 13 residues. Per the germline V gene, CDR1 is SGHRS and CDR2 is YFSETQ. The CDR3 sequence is CASSDRVSEKLFF. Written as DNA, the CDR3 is TGCGCCAGCAGCGACAGGGTCAGTGAAAAACTGTTTTTT.

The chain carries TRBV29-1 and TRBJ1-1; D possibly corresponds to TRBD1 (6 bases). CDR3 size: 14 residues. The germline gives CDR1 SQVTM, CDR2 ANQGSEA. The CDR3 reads CRIELGTMNTEAFF. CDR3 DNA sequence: TGCAGGATTGAACTGGGGACAATGAACACTGAAGCTTTCTTT.

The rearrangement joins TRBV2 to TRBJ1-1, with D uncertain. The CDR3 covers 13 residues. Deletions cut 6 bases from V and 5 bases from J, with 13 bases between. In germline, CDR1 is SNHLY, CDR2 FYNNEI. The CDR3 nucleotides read TGTGCCAGCAGCTCCGTCGGCAGGACTGAAGCTTTCTTT. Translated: CASSSVGRTEAFF.

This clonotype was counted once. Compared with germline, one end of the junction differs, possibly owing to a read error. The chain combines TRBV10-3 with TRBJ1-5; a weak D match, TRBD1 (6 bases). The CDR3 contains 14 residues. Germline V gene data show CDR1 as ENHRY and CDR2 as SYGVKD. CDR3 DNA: TGTGCCAGCAGTTACGGGGACAACATCCAGCCCCAGCATTTT. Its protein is CASSYGDNIQPQHF.

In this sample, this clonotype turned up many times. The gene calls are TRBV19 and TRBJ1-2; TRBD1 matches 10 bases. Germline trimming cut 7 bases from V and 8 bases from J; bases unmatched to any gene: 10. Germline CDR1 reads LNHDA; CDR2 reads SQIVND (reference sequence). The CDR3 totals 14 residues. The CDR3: CASNELDRGYGYTF. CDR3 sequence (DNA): TGTGCCAGTAACGAACTGGACAGGGGGTACGGCTACACCTTC.

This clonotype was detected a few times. The CDR3 DNA reads as TGTGCCAGCAGGCGCGCAGGGGCAGGAGGTCAGCCCCAGCATTTT. Residues: CASRRAGAGGQPQHF. The chain has TRBV2 and TRBJ1-5; D is possibly TRBD1 (6 bases). V was clipped by 6 bases and J by 6 bases, with 18 bases between them. The CDR3 loop spans 15 amino acids. CDR1 and CDR2 from the germline V gene are SNHLY and FYNNEI.

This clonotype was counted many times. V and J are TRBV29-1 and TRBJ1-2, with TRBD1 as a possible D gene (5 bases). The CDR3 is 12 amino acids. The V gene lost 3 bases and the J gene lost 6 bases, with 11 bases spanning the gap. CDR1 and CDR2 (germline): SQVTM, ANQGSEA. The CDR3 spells CSVDGAQDGYTF. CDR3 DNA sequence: TGCAGCGTTGACGGGGCGCAAGATGGCTACACCTTC.

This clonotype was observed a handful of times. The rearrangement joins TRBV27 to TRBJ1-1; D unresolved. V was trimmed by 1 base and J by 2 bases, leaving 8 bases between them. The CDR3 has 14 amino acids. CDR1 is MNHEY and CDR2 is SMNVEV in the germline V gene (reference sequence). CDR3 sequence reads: CASSLWAVNTEAFF. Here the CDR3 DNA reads TGTGCCAGCAGTTTATGGGCAGTAAACACTGAAGCTTTCTTT.

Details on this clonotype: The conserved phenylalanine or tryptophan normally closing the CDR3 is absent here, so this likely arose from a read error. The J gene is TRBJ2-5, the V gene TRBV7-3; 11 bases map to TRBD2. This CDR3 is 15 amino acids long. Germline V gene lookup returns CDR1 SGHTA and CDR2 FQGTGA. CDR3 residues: CASSQQLAGVETQYC. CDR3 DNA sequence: TGCGCCAGCAGCCAACAACTAGCGGGAGTAGAGACCCAGTACTGC.

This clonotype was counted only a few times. CDR3 nucleotide sequence: TGTGCCAGCAGTTCGGGGGGAGGGCGTCCTTCACCCCTCCACTTT. This sequence encodes CASSSGGGRPSPLHF. J is TRBJ1-6 and V is TRBV5-4; D is possibly TRBD1 (5 bases). Germline assignment: CDR1 SGHNT and CDR2 YYREEE (reference sequence). The CDR3 has 15 amino acids. V was clipped by 5 bases and J by 9 bases, with 18 bases between them. The variable domain in full, with the rest retrieved from reference TRBV5-4 and TRBJ1-6, is ETGVTQSPTHLIKTRGQQVTLRCSSQSGHNTVSWYQQALGQGPQFIFQYYREEENGRGNFPPRFSGLQFPNYSSELNVNALELDDSALYLCASSSGGGRPSPLHFGNGTRLTVT.

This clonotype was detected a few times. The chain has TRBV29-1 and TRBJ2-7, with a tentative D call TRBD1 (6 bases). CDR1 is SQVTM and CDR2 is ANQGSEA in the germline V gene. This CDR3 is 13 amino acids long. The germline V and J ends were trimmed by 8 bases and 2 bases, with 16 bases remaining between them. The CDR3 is CSIYRDIAYEQYF. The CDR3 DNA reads TGCAGCATATACCGGGACATAGCCTACGAGCAGTACTTC.

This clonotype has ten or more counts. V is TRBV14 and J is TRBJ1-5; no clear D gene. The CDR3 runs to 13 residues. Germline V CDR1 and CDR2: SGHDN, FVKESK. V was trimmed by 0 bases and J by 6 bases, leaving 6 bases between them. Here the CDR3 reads CASSQDPGQPQHF. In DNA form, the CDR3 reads TGTGCCAGCAGCCAAGATCCGGGTCAGCCCCAGCATTTT.

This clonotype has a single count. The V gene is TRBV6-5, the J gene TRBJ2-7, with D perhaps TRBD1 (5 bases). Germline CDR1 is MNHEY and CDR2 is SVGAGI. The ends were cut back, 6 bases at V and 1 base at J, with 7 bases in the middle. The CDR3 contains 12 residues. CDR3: CASRDISYEQYF. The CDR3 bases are TGTGCCAGCAGGGACATATCCTACGAGCAGTACTTC.